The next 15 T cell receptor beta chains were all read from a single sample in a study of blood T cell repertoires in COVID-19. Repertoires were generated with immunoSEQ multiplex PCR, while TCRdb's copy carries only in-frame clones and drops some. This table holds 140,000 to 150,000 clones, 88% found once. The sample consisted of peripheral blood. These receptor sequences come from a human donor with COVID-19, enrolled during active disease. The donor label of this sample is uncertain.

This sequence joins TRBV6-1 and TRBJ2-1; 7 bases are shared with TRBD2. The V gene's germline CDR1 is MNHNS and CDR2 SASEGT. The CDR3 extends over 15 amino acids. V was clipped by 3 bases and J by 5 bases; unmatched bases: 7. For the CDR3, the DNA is TGTGCCAGCAGTGACGCCCTAGCGGCTAACAATGAGCAGTTCTTC. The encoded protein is CASSDALAANNEQFF.

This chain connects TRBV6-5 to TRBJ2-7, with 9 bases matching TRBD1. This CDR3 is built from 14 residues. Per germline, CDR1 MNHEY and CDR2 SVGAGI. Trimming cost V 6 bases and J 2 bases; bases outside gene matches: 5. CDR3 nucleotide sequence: TGTGCCAGCAGGTACACAGGGGGCGCCTACGAGCAGTACTTC. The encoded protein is CASRYTGGAYEQYF.

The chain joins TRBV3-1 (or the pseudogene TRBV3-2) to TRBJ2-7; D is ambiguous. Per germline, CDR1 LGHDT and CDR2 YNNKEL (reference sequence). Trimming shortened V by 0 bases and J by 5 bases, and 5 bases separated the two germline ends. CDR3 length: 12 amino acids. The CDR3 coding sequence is TGTGCCAGCAGCCAAGAGGCCCACGAGCAGTACTTC. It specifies CASSQEAHEQYF.

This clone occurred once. CDR3 in DNA: TGTGCCAGCAGGCGACAGGGGTCGGGGGAGACCCAGTACTTC. Residues: CASRRQGSGETQYF. The chain is built from TRBV7-9 and TRBJ2-5; 8 bases fit TRBD1. V dropped 6 bases and J dropped 5; count of bases not matched to a gene: 8. Germline CDR1 reads SEHNR; CDR2 reads FQNEAQ (reference sequence). The CDR3 has 14 amino acids.

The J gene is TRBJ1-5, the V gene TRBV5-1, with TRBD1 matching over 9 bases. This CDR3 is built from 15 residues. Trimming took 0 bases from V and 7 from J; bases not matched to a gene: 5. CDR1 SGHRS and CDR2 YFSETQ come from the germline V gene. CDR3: CASSLEQGAQQPQHF. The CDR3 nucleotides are TGCGCCAGCAGCTTGGAACAGGGGGCACAACAGCCCCAGCATTTT.

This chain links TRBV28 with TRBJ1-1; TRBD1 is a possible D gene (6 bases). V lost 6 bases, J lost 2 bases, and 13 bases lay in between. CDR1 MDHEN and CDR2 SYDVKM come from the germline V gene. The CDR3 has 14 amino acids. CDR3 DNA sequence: TGTGCCAGCAGGCCGGGACAAGACAACACTGAAGCTTTCTTT. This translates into CASRPGQDNTEAFF.

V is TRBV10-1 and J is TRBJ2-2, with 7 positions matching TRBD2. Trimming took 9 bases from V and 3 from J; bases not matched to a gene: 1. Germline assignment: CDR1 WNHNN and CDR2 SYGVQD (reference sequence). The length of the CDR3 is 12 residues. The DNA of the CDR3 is TGCGCCAGACGGGGGGACACCGGGGAGCTGTTTTTT. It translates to CARRGDTGELFF.

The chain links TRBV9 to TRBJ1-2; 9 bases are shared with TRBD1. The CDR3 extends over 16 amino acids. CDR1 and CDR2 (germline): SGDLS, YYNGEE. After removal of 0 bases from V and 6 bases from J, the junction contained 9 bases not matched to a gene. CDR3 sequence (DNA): TGTGCCAGCAGCGTAGCTGCGGGACAGGGAGGCAATGGCTACACCTTC. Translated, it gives CASSVAAGQGGNGYTF.

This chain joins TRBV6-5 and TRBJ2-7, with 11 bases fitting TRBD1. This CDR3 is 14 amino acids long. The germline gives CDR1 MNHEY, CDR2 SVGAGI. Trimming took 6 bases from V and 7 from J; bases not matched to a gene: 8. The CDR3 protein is CASSVGQGAEEQYF. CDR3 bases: TGTGCCAGCAGCGTCGGACAGGGGGCGGAAGAGCAGTACTTC.

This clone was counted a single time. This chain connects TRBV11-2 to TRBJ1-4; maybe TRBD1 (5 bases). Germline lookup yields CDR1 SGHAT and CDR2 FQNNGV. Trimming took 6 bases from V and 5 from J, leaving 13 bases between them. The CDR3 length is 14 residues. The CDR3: CASSGGALNEKLFF. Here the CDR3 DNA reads TGTGCCAGCAGTGGAGGGGCTTTGAATGAAAAACTGTTTTTT.

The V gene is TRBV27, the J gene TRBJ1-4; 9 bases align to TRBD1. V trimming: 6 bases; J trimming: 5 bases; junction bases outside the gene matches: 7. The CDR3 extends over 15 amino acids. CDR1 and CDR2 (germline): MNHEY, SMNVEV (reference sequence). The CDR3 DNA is TGTGCCAGCAGCCCCCCGGGACAGGGAAATGAAAAACTGTTTTTT. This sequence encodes CASSPPGQGNEKLFF.

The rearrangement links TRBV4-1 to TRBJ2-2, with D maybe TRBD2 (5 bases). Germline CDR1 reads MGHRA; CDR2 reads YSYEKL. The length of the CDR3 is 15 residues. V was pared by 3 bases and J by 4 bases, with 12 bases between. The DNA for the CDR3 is TGCGCCAGCAGCCAGAGTAGCGCGGGCACCGGGGAGCTGTTTTTT. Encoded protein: CASSQSSAGTGELFF.

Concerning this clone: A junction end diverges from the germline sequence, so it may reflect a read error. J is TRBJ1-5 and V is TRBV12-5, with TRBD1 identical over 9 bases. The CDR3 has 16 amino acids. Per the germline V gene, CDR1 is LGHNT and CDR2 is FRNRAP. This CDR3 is CASGLGQGYSNQPQHF. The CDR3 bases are TGTGCTAGTGGCTTGGGACAGGGCTATAGCAATCAGCCCCAGCATTTT.

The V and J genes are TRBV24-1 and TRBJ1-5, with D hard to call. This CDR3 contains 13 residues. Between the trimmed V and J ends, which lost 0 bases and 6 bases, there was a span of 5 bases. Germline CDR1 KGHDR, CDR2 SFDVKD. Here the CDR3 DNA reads TGTGCCACCAGTGATTTGCGAGGTCAGCCCCAGCATTTT. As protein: CATSDLRGQPQHF.

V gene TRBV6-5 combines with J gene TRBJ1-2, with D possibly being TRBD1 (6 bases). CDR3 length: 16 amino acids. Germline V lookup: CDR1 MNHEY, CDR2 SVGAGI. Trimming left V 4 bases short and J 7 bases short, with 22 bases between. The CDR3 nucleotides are TGTGCCAGCAGTTCCACCCCGGCAGGGGCGTTTGCTGGCTACACCTTC. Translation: CASSSTPAGAFAGYTF.